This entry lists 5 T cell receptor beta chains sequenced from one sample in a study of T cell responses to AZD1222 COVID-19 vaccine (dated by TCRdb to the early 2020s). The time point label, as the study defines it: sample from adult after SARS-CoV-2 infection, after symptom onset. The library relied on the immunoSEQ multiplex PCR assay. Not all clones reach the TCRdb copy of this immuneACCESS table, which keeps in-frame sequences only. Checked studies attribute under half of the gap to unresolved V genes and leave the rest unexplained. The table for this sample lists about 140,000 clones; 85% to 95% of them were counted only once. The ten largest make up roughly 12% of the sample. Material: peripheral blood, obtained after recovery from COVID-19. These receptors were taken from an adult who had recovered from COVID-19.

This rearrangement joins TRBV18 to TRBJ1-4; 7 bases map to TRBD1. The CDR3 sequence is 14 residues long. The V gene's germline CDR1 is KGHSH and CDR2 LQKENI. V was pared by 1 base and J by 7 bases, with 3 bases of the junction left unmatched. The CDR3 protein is CASSPQTGPEKLFF. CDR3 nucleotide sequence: TGTGCCAGCTCACCACAGACAGGGCCTGAAAAACTGTTTTTT.

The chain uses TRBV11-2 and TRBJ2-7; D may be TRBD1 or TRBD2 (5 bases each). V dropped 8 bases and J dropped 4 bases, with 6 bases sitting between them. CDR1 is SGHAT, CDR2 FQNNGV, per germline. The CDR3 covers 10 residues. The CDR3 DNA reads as TGTGCCAGCGGGGGATACGAGCAGTACTTC. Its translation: CASGGYEQYF. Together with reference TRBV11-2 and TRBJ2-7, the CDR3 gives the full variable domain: EAGVAQSPRYKIIEKRQSVAFWCNPISGHATLYWYQQILGQGPKLLIQFQNNGVVDDSQLPKDRFSAERLKGVDSTLKIQPAKLEDSAVYLCASGGYEQYFGPGTRLTVT.

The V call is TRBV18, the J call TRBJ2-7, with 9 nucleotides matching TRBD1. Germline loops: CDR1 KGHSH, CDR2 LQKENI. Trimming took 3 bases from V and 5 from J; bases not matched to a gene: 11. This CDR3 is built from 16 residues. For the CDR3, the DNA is TGTGCCAGCTCACCGGCCCCCGGGACAGGGTGGCACGAGCAGTACTTC. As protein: CASSPAPGTGWHEQYF.

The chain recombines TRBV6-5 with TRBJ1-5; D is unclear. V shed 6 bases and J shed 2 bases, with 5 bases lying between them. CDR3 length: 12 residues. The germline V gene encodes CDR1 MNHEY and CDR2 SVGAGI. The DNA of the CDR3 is TGTGCCAGCAGGGTGGGCAATCAGCCCCAGCATTTT. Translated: CASRVGNQPQHF.

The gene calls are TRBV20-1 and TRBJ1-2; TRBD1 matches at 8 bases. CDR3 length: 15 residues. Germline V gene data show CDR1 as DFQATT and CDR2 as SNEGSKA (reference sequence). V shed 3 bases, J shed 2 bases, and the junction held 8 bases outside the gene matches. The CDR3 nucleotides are TGCAGTGCTAGTTTAGGACAGGGCGGGAACTATGGCTACACCTTC. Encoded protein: CSASLGQGGNYGYTF.